Described below is a single TCR beta chain sequence and its context. The CDR3 has 15 residues. CDR1 is SGHAT, CDR2 FQNNGV, per germline. The trim removed 6 bases at V and 6 bases at J, leaving 7 bases unmatched. TCRdb ran MiXCR on the RT-PCR reads and lists one entry per CDR3 protein. The table lists some 570,000 distinct CDR3 sequences, 11% of them singletons. The sample originates from a study of response to subunit inactivated influenza vaccine. These same records also appear under a second study, on T cells expressing NK-cell markers. This second study says: cDNA encoding TCR beta was synthesized via 5'RACE template switching incorporating UMIs. Sorted T-cell subsets CD3+CD56+NKG2C+, CD3+CD56+NKG2C- and CD3+CD56-NKG2C+ were TCR beta-sequenced. Sorting in several experiments was restricted by an anti-gamma-delta TCR antibody to alpha-beta TCR T cells. HCMV specificity of the expanded NKG2C+ T cell clones was not established.

The material was PBMCs from blood, obtained on the day of vaccination. This receptor was obtained from a man aged 50-60 years who received an inactivated influenza vaccine. The chain is built from TRBV11-2 and TRBJ1-4, with 10 positions matching TRBD1. CDR3: CASRRPGQGYEKLFF. As DNA, the CDR3 is TGTGCCAGCAGGCGACCGGGACAGGGGTATGAAAAACTGTTTTTT.